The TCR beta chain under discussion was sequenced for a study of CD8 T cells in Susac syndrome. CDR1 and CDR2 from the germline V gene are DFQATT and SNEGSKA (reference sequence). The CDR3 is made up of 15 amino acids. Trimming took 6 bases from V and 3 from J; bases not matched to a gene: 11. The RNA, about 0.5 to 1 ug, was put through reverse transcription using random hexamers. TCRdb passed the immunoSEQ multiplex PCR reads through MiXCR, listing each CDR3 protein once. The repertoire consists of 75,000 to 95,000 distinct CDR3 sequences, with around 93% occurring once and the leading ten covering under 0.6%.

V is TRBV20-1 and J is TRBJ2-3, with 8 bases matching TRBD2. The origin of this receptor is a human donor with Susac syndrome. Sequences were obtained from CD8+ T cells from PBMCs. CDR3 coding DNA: TGCAGTGCCCAGCGGGAGAAGAGGGCGACAGATACGCAGTATTTT. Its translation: CSAQREKRATDTQYF.